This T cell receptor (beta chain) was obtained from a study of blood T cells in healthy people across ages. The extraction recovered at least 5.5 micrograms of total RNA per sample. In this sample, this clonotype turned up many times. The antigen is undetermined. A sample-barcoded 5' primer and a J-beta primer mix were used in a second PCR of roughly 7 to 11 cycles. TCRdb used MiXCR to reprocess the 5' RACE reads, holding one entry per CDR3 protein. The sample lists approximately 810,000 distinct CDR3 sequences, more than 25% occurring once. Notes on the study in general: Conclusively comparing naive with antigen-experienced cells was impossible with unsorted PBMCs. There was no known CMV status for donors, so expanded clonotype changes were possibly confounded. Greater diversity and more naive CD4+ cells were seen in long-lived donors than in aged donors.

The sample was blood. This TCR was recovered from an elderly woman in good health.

CDR3 DNA: TGTGCCAGCAGCGCCACAGGGGGCTCTGGGGCCAACGTCCTGACTTTC. Its protein product is CASSATGGSGANVLTF. The genes are TRBV7-2 and TRBJ2-6; 8 positions agree with TRBD1. The CDR3 contains 16 residues. The trim removed 5 bases at V and 0 bases at J, leaving 3 bases unmatched. Germline CDR1 and CDR2: SGHTA and FQGNSA.